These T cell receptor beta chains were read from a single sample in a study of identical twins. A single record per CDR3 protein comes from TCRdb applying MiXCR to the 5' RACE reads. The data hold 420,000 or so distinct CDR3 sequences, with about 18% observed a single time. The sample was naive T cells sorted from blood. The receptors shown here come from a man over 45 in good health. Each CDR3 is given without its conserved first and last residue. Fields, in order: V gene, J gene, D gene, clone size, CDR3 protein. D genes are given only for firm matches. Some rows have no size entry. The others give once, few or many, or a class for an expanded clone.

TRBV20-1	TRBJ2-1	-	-	SARETRGGRGGNEQF
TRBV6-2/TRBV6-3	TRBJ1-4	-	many	ASSYSFNEKLF
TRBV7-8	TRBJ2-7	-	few	ASSLADYYEQY
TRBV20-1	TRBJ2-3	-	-	SARLTGVRADTQY
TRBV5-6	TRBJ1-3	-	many	ASSPRLKGGNTIY
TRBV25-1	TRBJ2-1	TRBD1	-	ASSVAGQGNEQF
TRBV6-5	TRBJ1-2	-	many	ASSSSRAGYYGYT
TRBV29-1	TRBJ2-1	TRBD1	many	SVQRRDRAYNEQF
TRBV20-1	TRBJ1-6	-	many	SARAGGSSNSPLH
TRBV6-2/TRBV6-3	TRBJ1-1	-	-	ASSYGGTSTEAF
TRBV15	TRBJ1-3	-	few	ATSRGRISGNTIY
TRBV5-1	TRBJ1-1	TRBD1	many	ASSPGTGRPNTEAF
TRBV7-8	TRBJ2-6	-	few	ASSSRSGANVLT
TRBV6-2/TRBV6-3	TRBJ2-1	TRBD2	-	ASSYRRTGLAVYNEQF
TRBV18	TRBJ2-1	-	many	ASSSGRQYNEQF
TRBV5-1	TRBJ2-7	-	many	ASQMRGSIGEQY
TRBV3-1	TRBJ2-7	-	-	ASSADLGEQY
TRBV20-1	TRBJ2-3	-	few	SAEPRTRPSTDTQY